These 5 T cell receptor beta chains were sequenced from one sample in a study of Tregs in tolerant kidney transplant recipients. Repertoires were generated with immunoSEQ multiplex PCR, while TCRdb's copy carries only in-frame clones and drops some. The repertoire consists of about 110,000 clones, with 90% occurring once and the leading ten covering approximately 0.34%. The material was CD4+ T cells from blood, obtained before the transplant. Receptors originate from a human donor who received a combined kidney and bone marrow transplant.

The rearrangement links TRBV9 to TRBJ2-7, with D perhaps matching TRBD2 (5 bases). The CDR3 length is 14 residues. Germline CDR1 reads SGDLS; CDR2 reads YYNGEE. V was clipped by 7 bases and J by 7 bases, with 21 bases between them. As DNA, the CDR3 is TGTGCCAGCGATGCCGGGTTGGTATCGGGAGAGCAGTACTTC. Translated: CASDAGLVSGEQYF.

The gene calls are TRBV19 and TRBJ1-3; D uncertain. CDR3 size: 16 residues. The V end was cut by 5 bases, the J end by 0 bases, with 14 bases between. The germline gives CDR1 LNHDA, CDR2 SQIVND (reference sequence). This CDR3 reads CASSFGRADSGNTIYF. Here the CDR3 DNA reads TGTGCCAGTAGTTTCGGGCGAGCGGACTCTGGAAACACCATATATTTT.

The V call is TRBV28, the J call TRBJ2-7; D gene uncertain. CDR1 MDHEN and CDR2 SYDVKM come from the germline V gene. The germline V and J ends were trimmed by 6 bases and 9 bases, with 15 bases remaining between them. This CDR3 comprises 12 residues. The CDR3 reads CASSSRLMRQYF. CDR3 nucleotides: TGTGCCAGCAGCTCGAGACTGATGAGGCAGTACTTC.

V is TRBV7-7 and J is TRBJ1-2; no clear D. This CDR3 contains 12 residues. Trimming took 5 bases from V and 8 from J, leaving 12 bases between them. The germline V gene encodes CDR1 SSHAT and CDR2 FNYEAQ (reference sequence). The CDR3 loop is CASSRSQRGYTF. In DNA form, the CDR3 reads TGTGCCAGCAGCCGTTCCCAACGGGGCTACACCTTC.

The V and J genes are TRBV10-1 and TRBJ2-2; 7 positions agree with TRBD2. The CDR3 is 13 amino acids. The junction had 5 bases not matched to a gene; V was cut back by 8 bases and J by 5 bases. Germline CDR1 and CDR2: WNHNN and SYGVQD (reference sequence). The CDR3 protein is CASRAGVTGELFF. The CDR3 nucleotides are TGCGCCAGCCGGGCGGGGGTTACCGGGGAGCTGTTTTTT.